Shown below are 25 T cell receptor beta chains from a single sample sequenced in a study of siplizumab effects on memory and regulatory T cells. Assay used: immunoSEQ multiplex PCR; TCRdb lists only in-frame clones, some missing. The sample records approximately 100,000 clones, roughly 93% being singletons. The sample comprised Tregs sorted from blood. The receptor source for this set is a human donor in good health.

This clone was seen only once. V gene TRBV7-2 combines with J gene TRBJ2-1; 8 bases are shared with TRBD2. CDR3 length equals 13 residues. Germline V CDR1 and CDR2: SGHTA, FQGNSA. The junction had 6 bases not matched to a gene; V was cut back by 8 bases and J by 6 bases. The CDR3 spells CASGGGPRNEQFF. DNA for the CDR3: TGTGCCAGCGGCGGGGGGCCACGCAATGAGCAGTTCTTC.

The gene calls are TRBV9 and TRBJ2-2; possible D gene TRBD1, 6 bases. This CDR3 is built from 15 residues. CDR1 is SGDLS and CDR2 is YYNGEE in the germline V gene. Trimming left V 3 bases short and J 0 bases short, with 9 bases between. CDR3 in DNA: TGTGCCAGCAGCGCGGACAGCCCGAACACCGGGGAGCTGTTTTTT. It encodes CASSADSPNTGELFF.

This chain connects TRBV9 to TRBJ2-3; no firm D call. The V gene lost 0 bases and the J gene lost 5 bases, with 4 bases spanning the gap. The length of the CDR3 is 12 residues. Germline lookup yields CDR1 SGDLS and CDR2 YYNGEE. The CDR3 loop reads CASSVGQDTQYF. The CDR3 DNA sequence: TGTGCCAGCAGCGTAGGTCAAGATACGCAGTATTTT. Drawing the rest from reference TRBV9 and TRBJ2-3, the complete variable domain is DSGVTQTPKHLITATGQRVTLRCSPRSGDLSVYWYQQSLDQGLQFLIQYYNGEERAKGNILERFSAQQFPDLHSELNLSSLELGDSALYFCASSVGQDTQYFGPGTRLTVL.

This clone was detected once. V gene TRBV6-1 combines with J gene TRBJ1-6; possible D gene TRBD1, 6 bases. Germline V lookup: CDR1 MNHNS, CDR2 SASEGT. This CDR3 has 14 amino acids. Trimming shortened V by 1 base and J by 7 bases, and 8 bases separated the two germline ends. The CDR3, as DNA: TGTGCCAGCAGTGAAGGGACAGCCAATTCACCCCTCCACTTT. Amino acids: CASSEGTANSPLHF.

This chain connects TRBV11-1 to TRBJ2-3; 10 bases are a match to TRBD2. The length of the CDR3 is 18 residues. Germline V gene lookup returns CDR1 SGHAT and CDR2 FQDESV (reference sequence). V lost 1 base, J lost 2 bases, and 9 bases stayed unmatched. CDR3 in amino acids: CASSLVGASGRITDTQYF. The CDR3 nucleotides read TGTGCCAGCAGCTTAGTAGGTGCTAGCGGGAGAATCACAGATACGCAGTATTTT.

The chain couples TRBV6-1 to TRBJ2-7; D uncertain. The V gene's germline CDR1 is MNHNS and CDR2 SASEGT. V lost 6 bases and J 2 bases, leaving 8 bases between the germline ends. The length of the CDR3 is 12 residues. The CDR3 loop reads CASRMVTYEQYF. For the CDR3, the DNA is TGTGCCAGCAGAATGGTAACCTACGAGCAGTACTTC.

A single count supports this clone. V is TRBV6-5 and J is TRBJ2-5, with 10 bases identical to TRBD2. V lost 2 bases to trimming and J lost 3 bases; unmatched junction nucleotides: 6. Germline V gene sequence: CDR1 MNHEY, CDR2 SVGAGI. The CDR3 runs to 16 residues. The CDR3 sequence: CASSYGTSGKEETQYF. The CDR3 DNA sequence: TGTGCCAGCAGTTACGGTACTAGCGGGAAGGAAGAGACCCAGTACTTC.

The chain employs TRBV2 and TRBJ1-6, with 8 bases that match TRBD1. Germline V gene data show CDR1 as SNHLY and CDR2 as FYNNEI. The junction had 3 bases not matched to a gene; V was cut back by 3 bases and J by 5 bases. This CDR3 spans 15 amino acids. CDR3 in DNA: TGTGCCAGCAGTGAGGAGACAGGGGATAATTCACCCCTCCACTTT. Translating it yields CASSEETGDNSPLHF.

The V gene is TRBV2, the J gene TRBJ1-6; no clear D. The CDR3 is 14 amino acids. The V and J ends lost 8 bases and 7 bases respectively, with 15 bases between them. The germline CDR1 and CDR2 sequences are SNHLY and FYNNEI. Here the CDR3 DNA reads TGTGCCAGCGGGCCACGAGGGCTAAATTCACCCCTCCACTTT. This encodes CASGPRGLNSPLHF. Full variable domain (rest looked up from reference TRBV2 and TRBJ1-6): EPEVTQTPSHQVTQMGQEVILRCVPISNHLYFYWYRQILGQKVEFLVSFYNNEISEKSEIFDDQFSVERPDGSNFTLKIRSTKLEDSAMYFCASGPRGLNSPLHFGNGTRLTVT.

The chain uses TRBV11-2 and TRBJ2-1, with D perhaps TRBD2 (7 bases). With 2 bases removed from V and 6 bases from J, the gap between germline ends came to 14 bases. The CDR3 totals 15 residues. Germline CDR1 and CDR2: SGHAT and FQNNGV. Here the CDR3 reads CASSLLGGVSNEQFF. Here the CDR3 DNA reads TGTGCCAGCAGCTTATTAGGGGGGGTTAGCAATGAGCAGTTCTTC.

The gene calls are TRBV7-2 and TRBJ2-1; 10 nucleotides match TRBD2. The germline V gene has CDR1 SGHTA and CDR2 FQGNSA. Trimming at V came to 1 base and at J to 10 bases, leaving 16 bases not matched to a gene. This CDR3 has 18 amino acids. The CDR3 protein is CASSLVSPGLASGSEQFF. CDR3 nucleotide sequence: TGTGCCAGCAGCTTAGTATCCCCGGGACTAGCGTCTGGATCAGAGCAGTTCTTC.

The chain joins TRBV12-5 to TRBJ2-7, with 10 bases identical to TRBD2. The V and J ends lost 0 bases and 4 bases, in that order; junction bases with no gene match: 9. CDR1 LGHNT and CDR2 FRNRAP come from the germline V gene. The length of the CDR3 is 17 residues. The CDR3, as DNA: TGTGCTAGTGGTTTGGTGGGGGGACTAGCGACGCGATACGAGCAGTACTTC. This gives the protein CASGLVGGLATRYEQYF.

The chain uses TRBV5-1 and TRBJ2-7; D possibly corresponds to TRBD2 (5 bases). Trimming left V 3 bases short and J 6 bases short, with 19 bases between. This CDR3 region has 15 residues. Germline V CDR1 and CDR2: SGHRS, YFSETQ. CDR3 DNA: TGCGCCAGCAGCTCTTCCGGGGTTAGGTCGGGCGAGCAGTACTTC. This sequence encodes CASSSSGVRSGEQYF.

The gene calls are TRBV7-8 and TRBJ2-7; D is unresolved. This CDR3 is built from 13 residues. V was trimmed by 3 bases and J by 1 base, leaving 7 bases between them. Germline CDR1 reads SGHVS; CDR2 reads FQNEAQ. The CDR3 is CASSLGLSYEQYF. CDR3 sequence (DNA): TGTGCCAGCAGCTTGGGGTTGTCCTACGAGCAGTACTTC. Full variable domain (outside the CDR3, taken from reference TRBV7-8 and TRBJ2-7): GAGVSQSPRYKVAKRGQDVALRCDPISGHVSLFWYQQALGQGPEFLTYFQNEAQLDKSGLPSDRFFAERPEGSVSTLKIQRTQQEDSAVYLCASSLGLSYEQYFGPGTRLTVT.

The chain uses TRBV18 and TRBJ1-1; tentatively, D is TRBD1 (5 bases). Trimming stripped 4 bases from V and 0 bases from J, with 9 bases between. The CDR3 sequence is 14 residues long. Germline CDR1 reads KGHSH; CDR2 reads LQKENI. The CDR3 region is CASSRTGVNTEAFF. CDR3 sequence (DNA): TGTGCCAGCTCACGTACAGGTGTGAACACTGAAGCTTTCTTT.

The chain carries TRBV19 and TRBJ2-3; tentatively, D is TRBD1 or TRBD2 (6 bases each). The CDR3 runs to 14 residues. V was pared by 4 bases and J by 4 bases, with 12 bases between. From germline, CDR1 is LNHDA and CDR2 SQIVND (reference sequence). The CDR3 bases are TGTGCCAGTAGTAATTGGGGGGCGGCAGATACGCAGTATTTT. Protein product: CASSNWGAADTQYF.

The genes are TRBV5-1 and TRBJ1-1; 7 bases match TRBD1. CDR1 and CDR2 (germline): SGHRS, YFSETQ. CDR3 length: 17 amino acids. Trimming cost V 0 bases and J 6 bases; bases outside gene matches: 14. This CDR3 reads CASSLGTSNRGRSEAFF. The DNA for the CDR3 is TGCGCCAGCAGCTTGGGAACGTCGAACAGGGGTCGGTCTGAAGCTTTCTTT. Filled out from reference TRBV5-1 and TRBJ1-1, the complete variable domain reads KAGVTQTPRYLIKTRGQQVTLSCSPISGHRSVSWYQQTPGQGLQFLFEYFSETQRNKGNFPGRFSGRQFSNSRSEMNVSTLELGDSALYLCASSLGTSNRGRSEAFFGQGTRLTVV.

The V call is TRBV10-3, the J call TRBJ2-1, with a tentative D call TRBD1 (6 bases). This CDR3 is 16 amino acids long. Between the trimmed V and J ends, which lost 5 bases and 9 bases, there was a span of 23 bases. Germline CDR1 is ENHRY and CDR2 is SYGVKD. In DNA, the CDR3 is TGTGCCATCAGTCGAGGGTTACAGGGAGAGGATGGTGAGCAGTTCTTC. This gives the protein CAISRGLQGEDGEQFF.

The chain carries TRBV6-1 and TRBJ1-2; D is possibly TRBD1 (5 bases). Germline V gene lookup returns CDR1 MNHNS and CDR2 SASEGT. CDR3 size: 11 residues. V shed 11 bases and J shed 8 bases, with 15 bases lying between them. The CDR3 DNA is TGTGCCCTCCGGAGGGGTGACGGCTACACCTTC. Encoded protein: CALRRGDGYTF.

V is TRBV15 and J is TRBJ2-3; D is possibly TRBD1 (5 bases). Trimming took off 3 bases at V and 3 bases at J, with 16 bases between the two ends. This CDR3 contains 16 residues. The germline CDR1 and CDR2 sequences are LNHNV and YYDKDF (reference sequence). CDR3 bases: TGTGCCACCAGCAGGGTCTTTGGGGCAGGAACAGATACGCAGTATTTT. The encoded protein is CATSRVFGAGTDTQYF.

This chain uses TRBV4-1 with TRBJ2-7; 8 nucleotides match TRBD1. The J segment lost 4 bases and the V segment lost 4 bases, leaving 6 bases of the junction unmatched. This CDR3 is built from 14 residues. The germline CDR1 and CDR2 sequences are MGHRA and YSYEKL. The chain's CDR3 is CASSPADRAYEQYF. In DNA, the CDR3 is TGCGCCAGCAGCCCCGCGGACAGGGCGTACGAGCAGTACTTC.

V and J are TRBV5-1 and TRBJ2-7; 11 bases map to TRBD2. The V gene's germline CDR1 is SGHRS and CDR2 YFSETQ. Trimming removed 4 bases from V and 1 base from J; junction bases left unmatched: 4. CDR3 length: 15 amino acids. The CDR3, as DNA: TGCGCCAGCAGCGGCGGACTAGCGGGTTCCTACGAGCAGTACTTC. Translation gives CASSGGLAGSYEQYF.

This rearrangement joins TRBV6-5 to TRBJ1-2; no firm D call. Germline V lookup: CDR1 MNHEY, CDR2 SVGAGI. The V gene lost 4 bases and the J gene lost 1 base, with 4 bases spanning the gap. This CDR3 contains 12 residues. CDR3 sequence reads: CASSFSNYGYTF. The CDR3 region has the DNA TGTGCCAGCAGTTTCAGTAACTATGGCTACACCTTC.

V is TRBV2 and J is TRBJ1-5; possible D gene TRBD1, 5 bases. V was clipped by 5 bases and J by 8 bases, with 16 bases between them. Germline V gene lookup returns CDR1 SNHLY and CDR2 FYNNEI. The CDR3 consists of 14 residues. The chain's CDR3 is CASSKLGVREPQHF. The CDR3 bases are TGTGCCAGCAGTAAATTGGGGGTCAGGGAGCCCCAGCATTTT. Full variable domain (outside the CDR3, taken from reference TRBV2 and TRBJ1-5): EPEVTQTPSHQVTQMGQEVILRCVPISNHLYFYWYRQILGQKVEFLVSFYNNEISEKSEIFDDQFSVERPDGSNFTLKIRSTKLEDSAMYFCASSKLGVREPQHFGDGTRLSIL.

The chain links TRBV10-3 to TRBJ2-1, with 11 bases aligning to TRBD1. The junction had 7 bases not matched to a gene; V was cut back by 8 bases and J by 4 bases. Per germline, CDR1 ENHRY and CDR2 SYGVKD. The length of the CDR3 is 15 residues. The CDR3 DNA reads TGTGCCATCGCCGGGACAGGGGGGGGATACAATGAGCAGTTCTTC. This sequence encodes CAIAGTGGGYNEQFF.